The rows below give T cell receptor beta chains drawn from one sample of a study of blood T cells in healthy people across ages. MiXCR, run by TCRdb on the 5' RACE reads, gives a single entry per CDR3 protein. Of 1.5 million to 2 million distinct CDR3 sequences in the sample, 30% to 35% are singletons; the top ten hold about 10%. Material for sequencing was blood. These receptor sequences come from a woman under 40 in good health. CDR3s leave out the opening cysteine and the closing phenylalanine or tryptophan. A D gene is named only where the DNA matches it firmly. The size field is filled for only some rows; it gives once, few, many or a size class.

d_call j_call v_call clone_size cdr3_aa
- TRBJ2-7 TRBV20-1 few SAPTSRITYEQY
- TRBJ2-7 TRBV2 many ASSDVLNRVPYEQY
TRBD2 TRBJ2-3 TRBV20-1 few SATTSGGYTDTQY
- TRBJ2-5 TRBV18 - ASSPPQQGGKTQY
TRBD1 TRBJ1-2 TRBV6-1 - ASSGAGQIYGYT
TRBD2 TRBJ2-7 TRBV20-1 - SARSGTSGGTEQY
TRBD1 TRBJ2-4 TRBV11-2 - ASRSGTGGLEQY
TRBD1 TRBJ2-7 TRBV20-1 - SARDRMYEQY
TRBD1 TRBJ1-5 TRBV28 - ASLMYPGQGRNQPQH
- TRBJ2-2 TRBV12-3/TRBV12-4 - ASSQHSGSTGELF
- TRBJ1-1 TRBV5-1 few ASRKDNTEAF
- TRBJ2-1 TRBV20-1 - SARRTGTSSYNEQF
TRBD2 TRBJ2-1 TRBV7-2 few ASSLSSGRVRNEQF
TRBD1 TRBJ2-3 TRBV11-1 - ASSSTGTGGVTDTQY
- TRBJ2-1 TRBV6-5 few ASSKEGAQF
- TRBJ2-1 TRBV7-9 - ASSLSRDTLYNEQF
- TRBJ2-1 TRBV5-8 - ASSLGQGNINEQF
- TRBJ1-4 TRBV11-2 - ASSLGVRGEKLF
TRBD2 TRBJ2-2 TRBV13 - ASTKAGGPGELF
- TRBJ1-4 TRBV6-6 - ASRPDGHGEKLF
- TRBJ2-1 TRBV12-3/TRBV12-4 few ASSLWTRDNEQF
- TRBJ2-7 TRBV14 - ASSQGGVSRFYEQY
- TRBJ1-1 TRBV20-1 - SARGAEPNTEAF
- TRBJ2-7 TRBV4-1 few AGSQEAQPYEQY
- TRBJ1-2 TRBV20-1 many SARENERGVYGYT
- TRBJ2-7 TRBV7-2 - ASSLELSGGYEQY
- TRBJ1-1 TRBV7-9 once AIGGQRGNLNTEAF
TRBD1 TRBJ2-5 TRBV5-1 once ASSSGQGLVKTQY
TRBD1 - TRBV13 - ASSLRQGRSEQY